Shown below are 6 T cell receptor beta chains from a single sample sequenced in a study of blood T cell repertoires in COVID-19. Sequencing was performed with immunoSEQ multiplex PCR; in TCRdb, only in-frame clones are kept and a portion is missing. The sample lists roughly 330,000 clones; 89% were seen once. Sequenced sample: peripheral blood. The receptors were gathered from a man younger than 30 who had recovered from COVID-19.

This clone was picked up one time. The chain is built from TRBV5-1 and TRBJ2-1, with TRBD1 matching over 7 bases. This CDR3 region has 14 residues. J gave up 2 bases and V 4 bases, and 3 bases lay outside the gene matches. Germline CDR1 is SGHRS and CDR2 is YFSETQ. CDR3 sequence reads: CASSITGAYNEQFF. As DNA, the CDR3 is TGCGCCAGCAGCATAACAGGGGCCTACAATGAGCAGTTCTTC.

A single count supports this clone. This rearrangement joins TRBV7-2 to TRBJ1-2; 7 bases are a match to TRBD1. This CDR3 is built from 15 residues. Losses at the gene ends were 3 bases for V and 4 bases for J; bases not matched to a gene: 8. Germline CDR1 SGHTA, CDR2 FQGNSA. As DNA, the CDR3 is TGTGCCAGCAGCTTCGATACTTCAGGGGGCTATGGCTACACCTTC. It is translated as CASSFDTSGGYGYTF.

The V call is TRBV4-3, the J call TRBJ1-2; unclear D gene. This CDR3 comprises 17 residues. V was trimmed by 3 bases and J by 2 bases, leaving 19 bases between them. Germline CDR1 LGHNA, CDR2 YSLEER. This CDR3 reads CASSHFSLTEGNYGYTF. The CDR3 DNA sequence: TGCGCCAGCAGCCACTTCTCCTTGACGGAGGGCAACTATGGCTACACCTTC.

This rearrangement joins TRBV29-1 to TRBJ2-1; 8 nucleotides align to TRBD2. From germline, CDR1 is SQVTM and CDR2 ANQGSEA. V lost 6 bases to trimming and J lost 8 bases; unmatched junction nucleotides: 9. CDR3 length: 13 residues. In DNA form, the CDR3 reads TGCAGCGTCCGGGGGACTAGTTTCGATGAGCAGTTCTTC. Its translation: CSVRGTSFDEQFF.

The chain couples TRBV2 to TRBJ1-1; no firm D call. Per germline, CDR1 SNHLY and CDR2 FYNNEI. This CDR3 has 13 residues. Between the trimmed V and J ends, which lost 9 bases and 1 base, there was a span of 12 bases. CDR3 nucleotides: TGTGCCAGTAAACAGAGCCGGAACACTGAAGCTTTCTTT. Its translation: CASKQSRNTEAFF.

The chain's CDR3 is CASSYRGDGYTF. In DNA, the CDR3 is TGTGCCAGCAGTTACCGGGGGGATGGCTACACCTTC. The rearrangement joins TRBV6-5 to TRBJ1-2; possibly TRBD1 for D (5 bases). Germline V gene sequence: CDR1 MNHEY, CDR2 SVGAGI. The CDR3 extends over 12 amino acids. Trimming left V 2 bases short and J 6 bases short, with 7 bases between.